The T cell receptor (beta chain) described here comes from a study of early T cells in non-severe SARS-CoV-2 infection. This clonotype was detected a few times. What it recognizes is unknown. Individually, cDNA molecules had unique molecular identifiers attached to them. TCRdb analysed the 5' RACE reads with MiXCR anew, one entry per CDR3 protein. This sample has 20,000 to 25,000 distinct CDR3 sequences, with approximately 4.6% found just once. General observations from the study: Private and CD4 specificities were missed by VDJdb matching, which favored anti-spike CD8 responses.

This TCR came from an adult who was a healthcare worker with PCR-confirmed SARS-CoV-2 infection or an uninfected control (not recorded which). The specimen sequenced was whole blood.

CDR3 DNA sequence: TGTGCCAGTAGTCTGCGACAGTACTCCTACGAGCAGTACTTC. Its translation is CASSLRQYSYEQYF. This rearrangement joins TRBV19 to TRBJ2-7; TRBD1 is a possible D gene (5 bases). The CDR3 loop spans 14 amino acids. Germline CDR1 is LNHDA and CDR2 is SQIVND (reference sequence). V lost 5 bases, J lost 0 bases, and 11 bases lay in between.